This T cell receptor beta chain comes out of a study of T cell changes during pregnancy in multiple sclerosis. Sequencing was performed with immunoSEQ multiplex PCR; in TCRdb, only in-frame clones are kept and a portion is missing. The data show tens of thousands of clones, 88% seen once. The V and J ends lost 4 bases and 5 bases respectively, with 20 bases between them. Germline CDR1 is SGHRS and CDR2 is YFSETQ. CDR3 length: 16 amino acids. The rearrangement links TRBV5-1 to TRBJ2-3; a weak D match, TRBD2 (7 bases). The sequence derives from a female donor in good health, enrolled as a control in a pregnancy study. The material was CD4+ T cells from peripheral blood mononuclear cells, obtained in the first trimester of pregnancy. The CDR3 bases are TGCGCCAGCAGCCCATCGGGGGCGGGGGCGGTAGATACGCAGTATTTT. Encoded protein: CASSPSGAGAVDTQYF.